This T cell receptor (beta chain) originates from a study of T-cell reconstitution after alpha-beta-depleted transplantation in children. The CDR3 spans 14 residues. Germline lookup yields CDR1 DFQATT and CDR2 SNEGSKA (reference sequence). V was cut by 3 bases and J by 2 bases, with 11 bases left in between. A library of TCRbeta sequences, prepared with unique molecular identifiers, was generated. TCRdb re-called the PCR reads with MiXCR, one entry per CDR3 protein. The sample records some 200,000 distinct CDR3 sequences, roughly 7.5% being singletons. This clonotype was detected ten times or more. The genes are TRBV20-1 and TRBJ1-3; D gene ambiguous. The sequence came from a human donor who donated a stem cell graft to a child with Wiskott-Aldrich syndrome. The material sequenced was PBMCs from the stem cell graft donor, taken from the stem cell graft. The CDR3 nucleotides read TGCAGTGCTAGTTCGACGGAAACTGGAAACACCATATATTTT. Protein sequence: CSASSTETGNTIYF.